Following are 12 T cell receptor beta chains from one sample sequenced in a study of blood T cell repertoires in COVID-19. Assay: immunoSEQ multiplex PCR; the TCRdb copy retains only in-frame clones and omits some. The sample contains about 300,000 clones, over 80% of which appear only once. Sequenced: peripheral blood. These TCRs come from a woman aged 40 to 50 who had recovered from COVID-19.

The chain links TRBV4-3 to TRBJ1-2; 7 bases fit TRBD1. From germline, CDR1 is LGHNA and CDR2 YSLEER. The ends lost 5 bases at V and 7 bases at J; junction bases unmatched: 13. CDR3 length: 15 residues. The CDR3: CASSEGAGLGGGYTF. The CDR3 nucleotides are TGCGCCAGCAGCGAGGGGGCCGGTTTAGGTGGTGGCTACACCTTC.

This chain connects TRBV11-2 to TRBJ2-6; D might be TRBD2 (5 bases). Looked up from germline, CDR1 is SGHAT and CDR2 is FQNNGV. This CDR3 is built from 15 residues. V was clipped by 3 bases and J by 0 bases, with 6 bases between them. CDR3 protein: CASSFGSSGANVLTF. In DNA, the CDR3 is TGTGCCAGCAGCTTTGGGAGCTCTGGGGCCAACGTCCTGACTTTC.

The chain couples TRBV29-1 to TRBJ1-4, with 7 bases identical to TRBD1. The ends lost 7 bases at V and 7 bases at J; junction bases unmatched: 6. Germline V gene sequence: CDR1 SQVTM, CDR2 ANQGSEA. The CDR3 spans 12 residues. The CDR3 bases are TGCAGCGCGACAGGGAGTGGTGAAAAACTGTTTTTT. Protein sequence: CSATGSGEKLFF. The full variable domain, rest sourced from reference TRBV29-1 and TRBJ1-4, is SAVISQKPSRDICQRGTSLTIQCQVDSQVTMMFWYRQQPGQSLTLIATANQGSEATYESGFVIDKFPISRPNLTFSTLTVSNMSPEDSSIYLCSATGSGEKLFFGSGTQLSVL.

J is TRBJ1-1 and V is TRBV5-4, with 7 bases that match TRBD1. CDR3 length: 14 residues. V gave up 3 bases and J gave up 3 bases; unmatched junction bases: 5. CDR1 and CDR2 from the germline V gene are SGHNT and YYREEE (reference sequence). CDR3 coding DNA: TGTGCCAGCAGCTCGACAGGGCGGGACACTGAAGCTTTCTTT. Translation gives CASSSTGRDTEAFF.

V usage is TRBV7-8 and J usage is TRBJ2-7; a possible D gene is TRBD1 (6 bases). CDR1 is SGHVS and CDR2 is FQNEAQ in the germline V gene. The CDR3 contains 16 residues. The V gene lost 2 bases and the J gene lost 7 bases, with 21 bases spanning the gap. CDR3 sequence: CASSLLSGQRMGEQYF. CDR3 coding DNA: TGTGCCAGCAGCTTACTGTCTGGACAGAGAATGGGTGAGCAGTACTTC.

The rearrangement joins TRBV5-6 to TRBJ1-2; no definite D call. Germline V gives CDR1 SGHDT, CDR2 YYEEEE. This CDR3 is built from 13 residues. V lost 4 bases to trimming and J lost 0 bases, with 7 bases between them. DNA of the CDR3: TGTGCCAGCAGCCCCGCAGCTAACTATGGCTACACCTTC. Its protein is CASSPAANYGYTF.

This chain connects TRBV2 to TRBJ1-6, with 7 nucleotides matching TRBD1. V lost 9 bases and J lost 12; bases outside the gene matches: 8. Germline lookup yields CDR1 SNHLY and CDR2 FYNNEI. The length of the CDR3 is 12 residues. The CDR3 DNA follows: TGTGCCAGACAGGGGCTCAGCGGACCCCTCCACTTT. Amino acid sequence: CARQGLSGPLHF. The variable domain in full, with the rest retrieved from reference TRBV2 and TRBJ1-6, is EPEVTQTPSHQVTQMGQEVILRCVPISNHLYFYWYRQILGQKVEFLVSFYNNEISEKSEIFDDQFSVERPDGSNFTLKIRSTKLEDSAMYFCARQGLSGPLHFGNGTRLTVT.

The CDR3 protein is CASSLGQGANNEQFF. CDR3 nucleotide sequence: TGTGCCAGCTCACTGGGACAGGGGGCAAACAATGAGCAGTTCTTC. The chain recombines TRBV18 with TRBJ2-1; 12 bases line up with TRBD1. With 4 bases clipped from V and 5 bases from J, the junction kept 3 bases outside the gene matches. Germline V gene lookup returns CDR1 KGHSH and CDR2 LQKENI. The CDR3 runs to 15 residues.

The genes are TRBV5-5 and TRBJ1-4; TRBD1 matches at 7 bases. The length of the CDR3 is 15 residues. Per germline, CDR1 SGHKS and CDR2 YYEKEE (reference sequence). V was pared by 4 bases and J by 1 base, with 4 bases of the junction left unmatched. This CDR3 is CASSQWTGTNEKLFF. CDR3 nucleotides: TGTGCCAGCAGCCAATGGACAGGAACTAATGAAAAACTGTTTTTT.

The V call is TRBV11-2, the J call TRBJ2-7; 7 nucleotides agree with TRBD1. CDR1 is SGHAT and CDR2 is FQNNGV in the germline V gene. This CDR3 region has 15 residues. V was clipped by 5 bases and J by 0 bases; unmatched bases: 7. CDR3 residues: CASSKGAYDSYEQYF. For the CDR3, the DNA is TGTGCCAGCAGCAAGGGGGCCTATGACTCCTACGAGCAGTACTTC.

V and J are TRBV2 and TRBJ2-7; D may be TRBD2 (6 bases). The CDR3 is 13 residues long. Trimming shortened V by 6 bases and J by 2 bases, and 11 bases separated the two germline ends. Germline V gives CDR1 SNHLY, CDR2 FYNNEI. The CDR3 sequence: CASRRDFPYEQYF. In DNA, the CDR3 is TGTGCCAGCAGACGGGACTTCCCCTACGAGCAGTACTTC.

The sample holds a few counts of this clone. J is TRBJ1-3 and V is TRBV2, with D hard to call. Looked up from germline, CDR1 is SNHLY and CDR2 is FYNNEI. Between the trimmed V and J ends, which lost 6 bases and 4 bases, there was a span of 13 bases. CDR3 length: 14 residues. The CDR3, as DNA: TGTGCCAGCAGGACCGACAAGATCGGAAACACCATATATTTT. It yields the protein CASRTDKIGNTIYF.